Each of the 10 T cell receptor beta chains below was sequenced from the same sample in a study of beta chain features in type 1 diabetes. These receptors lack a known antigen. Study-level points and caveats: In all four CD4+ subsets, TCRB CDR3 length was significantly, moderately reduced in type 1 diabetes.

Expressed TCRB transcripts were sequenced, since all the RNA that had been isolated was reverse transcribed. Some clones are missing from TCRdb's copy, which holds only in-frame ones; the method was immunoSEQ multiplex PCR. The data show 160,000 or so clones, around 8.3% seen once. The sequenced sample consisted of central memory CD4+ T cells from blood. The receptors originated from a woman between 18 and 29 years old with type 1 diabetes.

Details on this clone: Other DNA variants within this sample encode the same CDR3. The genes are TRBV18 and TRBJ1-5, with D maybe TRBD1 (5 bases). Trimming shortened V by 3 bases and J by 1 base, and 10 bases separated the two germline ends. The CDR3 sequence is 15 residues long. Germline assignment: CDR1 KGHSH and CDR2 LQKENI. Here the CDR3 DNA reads TGTGCCAGCTCACCTTCAGGGAGGAGCAATCAGCCCCAGCATTTT. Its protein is CASSPSGRSNQPQHF.

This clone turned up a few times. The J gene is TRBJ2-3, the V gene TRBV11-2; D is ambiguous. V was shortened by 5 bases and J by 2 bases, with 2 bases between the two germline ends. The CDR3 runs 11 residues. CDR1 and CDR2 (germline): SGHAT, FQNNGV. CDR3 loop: CASSLTDTQYF. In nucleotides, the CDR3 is TGTGCCAGCAGCCTCACAGATACGCAGTATTTT.

The CDR3 nucleotides are TGTGCCAGCAGCTTAGATCGGGGATTGTTTTCCGAGCAGTACTTC. Amino acids: CASSLDRGLFSEQYF. The chain carries TRBV11-2 and TRBJ2-7, with D possibly matching TRBD2 (5 bases). Germline CDR1 and CDR2: SGHAT and FQNNGV. The CDR3 has 15 amino acids. V was shortened by 0 bases and J by 6 bases, with 15 bases between the two germline ends.

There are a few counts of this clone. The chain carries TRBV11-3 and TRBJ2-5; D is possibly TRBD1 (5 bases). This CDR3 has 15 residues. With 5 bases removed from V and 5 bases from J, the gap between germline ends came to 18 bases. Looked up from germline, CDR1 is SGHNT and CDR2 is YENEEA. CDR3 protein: CASSPRGQGWETQYF. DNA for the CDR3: TGTGCCAGCAGCCCTCGTGGTCAGGGTTGGGAGACCCAGTACTTC.

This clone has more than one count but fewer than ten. The CDR3, as DNA: TGTGCCAGCAGGGGGGACAGGGATTATGGCTACACCTTC. This sequence encodes CASRGDRDYGYTF. This sequence joins TRBV2 and TRBJ1-2; 9 bases line up with TRBD1. V trimming: 6 bases; J trimming: 5 bases; junction bases outside the gene matches: 4. The CDR3 spans 13 residues. Germline V CDR1 and CDR2: SNHLY, FYNNEI.

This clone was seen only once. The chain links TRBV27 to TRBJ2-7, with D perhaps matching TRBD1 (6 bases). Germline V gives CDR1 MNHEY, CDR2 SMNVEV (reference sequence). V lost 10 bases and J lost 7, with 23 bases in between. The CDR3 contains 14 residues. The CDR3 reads CATASGTFFREQYF. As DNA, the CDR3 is TGTGCCACCGCCTCCGGGACATTCTTTAGGGAGCAGTACTTC.

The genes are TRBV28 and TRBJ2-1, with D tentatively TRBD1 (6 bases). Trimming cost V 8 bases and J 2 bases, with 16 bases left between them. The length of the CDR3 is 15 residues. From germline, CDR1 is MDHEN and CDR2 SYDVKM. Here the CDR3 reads CASRFDQGTYNEQFF. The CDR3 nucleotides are TGTGCCAGCCGCTTCGACCAGGGGACCTACAATGAGCAGTTCTTC.

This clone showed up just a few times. The CDR3 DNA reads TGTGCCAGCAGCTTAGCGCAAGGTTGGGAGTACGAGCAGTACTTC. It encodes CASSLAQGWEYEQYF. The chain is built from TRBV7-2 and TRBJ2-7; a weak D match, TRBD2 (5 bases). V lost 0 bases and J lost 4, with 13 bases in between. CDR1 is SGHTA, CDR2 FQGNSA, per germline. The CDR3 loop spans 15 amino acids.

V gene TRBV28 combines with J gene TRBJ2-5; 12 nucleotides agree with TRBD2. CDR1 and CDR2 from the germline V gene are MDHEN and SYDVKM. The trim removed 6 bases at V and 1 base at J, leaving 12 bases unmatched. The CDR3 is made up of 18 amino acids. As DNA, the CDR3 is TGTGCCAGCAGACAACTCGGGACTAGCGGGTCAATCCAAGAGACCCAGTACTTC. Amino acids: CASRQLGTSGSIQETQYF. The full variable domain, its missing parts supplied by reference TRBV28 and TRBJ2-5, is DVKVTQSSRYLVKRTGEKVFLECVQDMDHENMFWYRQDPGLGLRLIYFSYDVKMKEKGDIPEGYSVSREKKERFSLILESASTNQTSMYLCASRQLGTSGSIQETQYFGPGTRLLVL.

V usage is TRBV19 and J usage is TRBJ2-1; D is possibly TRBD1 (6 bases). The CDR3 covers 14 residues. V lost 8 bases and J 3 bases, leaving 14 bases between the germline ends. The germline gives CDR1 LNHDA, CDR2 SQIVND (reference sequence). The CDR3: CASRRRQDYNEQFF. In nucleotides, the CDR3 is TGTGCCAGTCGCCGGCGACAGGACTACAATGAGCAGTTCTTC.